This is a list of T cell receptor beta chains from one sample in a study of early stage breast cancer tumors. Data came from immunoSEQ multiplex PCR; TCRdb stores just in-frame clones and leaves some out. The sample includes 20,000 to 25,000 clones, about 75% of them seen just once. Sequenced material: blood. These receptors came from a person in their 60s with breast cancer. Each CDR3 is given with its conserved first and last residue. A D gene is named only where the DNA matches it firmly. A row's size may be missing; if present it is once, few, many or a size class.

>15|TRBD2|TRBJ2-5|TRBV7-9|NA
TGTGCCAGCAGCTTGGGACTAGCGGGGGAAGAGACCCAGTACTTC
CASSLGLAGEETQYF
>14|TRBD1|TRBJ2-2|TRBV6-1|NA
TGTGCCAGCAGTTGGGACAGGGCCACCGGGGAGCTGTTTTTT
CASSWDRATGELFF
>15|NA|TRBJ1-4|TRBV11-2|once
TGTGCCAGCAGCCCTAACAGCGCAACTAATGAAAAACTGTTTTTT
CASSPNSATNEKLFF
>13|NA|TRBJ2-1|TRBV13|NA
TGTGCCAGCAGCTTAGGCGGACAAAATGAGCAGTTCTTC
CASSLGGQNEQFF
>12|NA|TRBJ2-7|TRBV7-3|NA
TGTGCCAGCAGCTTAGACGGGGGCGAGCAGTACTTC
CASSLDGGEQYF
>13|NA|TRBJ1-2|TRBV27|medium-sized
NA
CASSFGSGYGYTF
>16|NA|TRBJ1-2|TRBV5-5|few
TGTGCCAGCAGCCTGGAGGGGGGGCTGGTGGACTATGGCTACACCTTC
CASSLEGGLVDYGYTF
>15|NA|TRBJ1-2|TRBV6-5|once
TGTGCCAGCAGTTACTCGACAGCCTCTAACTATGGCTACACCTTC
CASSYSTASNYGYTF
>15|NA|TRBJ2-7|TRBV7-2|NA
TGTGCCAGCAGCTTAAGCTCAGTTACGCTCTCCGAGCAGTACTTC
CASSLSSVTLSEQYF
>15|NA|TRBJ1-4|TRBV18|NA
TGTGCCAGCTCACCAACCGGACAGAATAATGAAAAACTGTTTTTT
CASSPTGQNNEKLFF
>13|TRBD1|TRBJ1-2|TRBV5-6|NA
TGTGCCAGCAGCCCGCACAGGGGGGATGGCTACACCTTC
CASSPHRGDGYTF
>16|TRBD1|TRBJ2-5|TRBV6-6|NA
TGTGCCAGCAGTTATACAGGGGGCGCGGGTGTTGGGACCCAGTACTTC
CASSYTGGAGVGTQYF
>15|NA|TRBJ1-2|TRBV7-3|NA
TGTGCCAGCAGCTTAGGGGCGCAGAATAACTATGGCTACACCTTC
CASSLGAQNNYGYTF
>15|TRBD1|TRBJ1-3|TRBV14|few
TGTGCCAGCAGCCGTACTGTAGGGGACAGGTACACCATATATTTT
CASSRTVGDRYTIYF
>15|NA|TRBJ2-3|TRBV11-3|NA
TGTGCCAGCAGCTTACCGGGTGGTGCCACAGATACGCAGTATTTT
CASSLPGGATDTQYF
>18|NA|TRBJ2-4|TRBV7-2|NA
TGTGCCAGCAGCTCCCGCCCGGGAGCCTATCTAGCCAAAAACATTCAGTACTTC
CASSSRPGAYLAKNIQYF
>12|NA|TRBJ1-1|TRBV4-1|NA
TGCGCCAGCAGCCAAGAGATAGGAGAAGCTTTCTTT
CASSQEIGEAFF
>16|TRBD2|TRBJ2-1|TRBV7-9|NA
TGTGCCAGCAGCTCCCGGGCGGGAGGCGACTACAATGAGCAGTTCTTC
CASSSRAGGDYNEQFF
>15|NA|TRBJ2-7|TRBV30|few
TGTGCCTGGAGTGTAGGGGGTAGTATTGGCTACGAGCAGTACTTC
CAWSVGGSIGYEQYF
>18|TRBD1|TRBJ2-4|TRBV4-2|NA
TGTGCCAGCAGCCAAGCCAGGGGACAGGGCCTTGGCAAAAACATTCAGTACTTC
CASSQARGQGLGKNIQYF
>15|NA|TRBJ2-5|TRBV5-1|NA
TGCGCCAGCAGCTTGTTGGGGGTTTCCCAAGAGACCCAGTACTTC
CASSLLGVSQETQYF
>16|NA|TRBJ2-1|TRBV7-2|NA
TGTGCCAGCAGCCCAAGGGGGGCTAGCGAGTACAATGAGCAGTTCTTC
CASSPRGASEYNEQFF
>16|TRBD1|TRBJ1-2|TRBV5-4|NA
TGTGCCAGCAGCCAGGACAGGGGAGGATCCTTCTATGGCTACACCTTC
CASSQDRGGSFYGYTF
>14|TRBD1|TRBJ1-1|TRBV2|NA
TGTGCCAGCAGTCTACAGGGGAGGGACACTGAAGCTTTCTTT
CASSLQGRDTEAFF
>15|NA|TRBJ2-7|TRBV19|NA
TGTGCCAGTAGTAATTTGGGGTCACGGATCGCCGAGCAGTACTTC
CASSNLGSRIAEQYF
>18|NA|TRBJ1-5|TRBV9|NA
TGTGCCAGCAGCGATAACGGTCGGAGACTATATAGCAATCAGCCCCAGCATTTT
CASSDNGRRLYSNQPQHF
>15|TRBD1|TRBJ1-2|TRBV7-9|NA
TGTGCCAGCAGCCGGGGACAGGGAGTCGACTATGGCTACACCTTC
CASSRGQGVDYGYTF
>14|NA|TRBJ2-1|TRBV2|NA
TGTGCCAGACTGAAGCGGAGTGGAACCGATGAGCAGTTCTTC
CARLKRSGTDEQFF
>16|NA|TRBJ2-6|TRBV11-1|NA
TGTGCCAGCAGCTTAGACAGCCTCTCTGGGGCCAACGTCCTGACTTTC
CASSLDSLSGANVLTF
>16|NA|TRBJ2-7|TRBV5-1|NA
TGCGCCAGCAGCCCCGACGGGGGAACACTTTTCTACGAGCAGTACTTC
CASSPDGGTLFYEQYF
>15|NA|TRBJ1-4|TRBV4-2|NA
TGTGCCAGCAGCCGAGGGGGGGGCGATAATGAAAAACTGTTTTTT
CASSRGGGDNEKLFF
>13|NA|TRBJ1-1|TRBV7-7|few
TGTGCTAGCAGCCTAACGGAGAACACTGAAGCTTTCTTT
CASSLTENTEAFF
>12|NA|TRBJ1-1|TRBV5-1|NA
TGCGCCAGCAGCTTCGGGGGCACTGAAGCTTTCTTT
CASSFGGTEAFF
>11|NA|TRBJ2-5|TRBV20-1|NA
TGCAGTGCCTCAAGGGACGGTACCCAGTACTTC
CSASRDGTQYF
>14|TRBD1|TRBJ1-1|TRBV18|NA
TGTGCCAGCTCACCGGGGACAGGGGGCACTGAAGCTTTCTTT
CASSPGTGGTEAFF
>14|NA|TRBJ1-1|TRBV18|NA
TGTGCCAGCTCACCCCAGACAAGTAACACTGAAGCTTTCTTT
CASSPQTSNTEAFF
>14|TRBD1|TRBJ1-1|TRBV5-1|NA
TGCGCCAGCAGCCCGGACAGGGAAGGCACTGAAGCTTTCTTT
CASSPDREGTEAFF
>14|NA|TRBJ1-6|TRBV6-1|once
TGTGCCAGCAGTGACGTCGCCAATAATTCACCCCTCCACTTT
CASSDVANNSPLHF
>17|TRBD2|TRBJ2-2|TRBV4-2|NA
TGTGCCAGCAGCCAAGGAACTTGGACTAGCGGGACCGGGGAGCTGTTTTTT
CASSQGTWTSGTGELFF
>11|NA|TRBJ1-3|TRBV5-8|few
TGTGCCAGCAGCTCAGGCCTTGGAGGAGGTTTT
CASSSGLGGGF
>15|TRBD2|TRBJ2-1|TRBV27|NA
TGTGCCAGCAGTCTCACTAGCGGGGGGTTGCATGAGCAGTTCTTC
CASSLTSGGLHEQFF
>12|NA|TRBJ1-1|TRBV10-1|NA
TGCGCCAGCAGCAACACCGGGGGAGAAGCTTTCTTT
CASSNTGGEAFF
>13|NA|TRBJ1-2|TRBV18|once
TGTGCCAGCTCACCACAAGACAGATATGGCTACACCTTC
CASSPQDRYGYTF
>16|TRBD1|TRBJ1-5|TRBV11-2|NA
TGTGCCAGCAGACCGACAGGGGCGCGGGGCAATCAGCCCCAGCATTTT
CASRPTGARGNQPQHF
>15|TRBD2|TRBJ2-3|TRBV7-3|NA
TGTGCCAGCAGTTCTAGCGGGGGGCGCACAGATACGCAGTATTTT
CASSSSGGRTDTQYF
>16|NA|TRBJ2-1|TRBV5-1|NA
TGCGCCAGCAGCTTGGAGGCGCGGGCCTCCTACAATGAGCAGTTCTTC
CASSLEARASYNEQFF
>15|TRBD2|TRBJ2-1|TRBV10-3|NA
TGTGCCATCAGTTCCGGGACTAGCGGGATCAATGAGCAGTTCTTC
CAISSGTSGINEQFF
>18|TRBD2|TRBJ2-5|TRBV7-9|NA
TGTGCCAGCAGCTTAGGACCTACTAGCGGGGGGCACCAAGAGACCCAGTACTTC
CASSLGPTSGGHQETQYF
>18|TRBD2|TRBJ2-1|TRBV18|NA
TGTGCCAGCTCACCAAGAGGGACTAGCGGGAGTGGGGACACCGAGCAGTTCTTC
CASSPRGTSGSGDTEQFF
>15|NA|TRBJ1-4|TRBV7-9|NA
TGTGCCAGCAGCCGACAGGTCGCAACTAATGAAAAACTGTTTTTT
CASSRQVATNEKLFF
>12|NA|TRBJ2-1|TRBV7-7|NA
TGTGCTAGCAGCTTACGGCGGGCGGAGCAGTTCTTC
CASSLRRAEQFF